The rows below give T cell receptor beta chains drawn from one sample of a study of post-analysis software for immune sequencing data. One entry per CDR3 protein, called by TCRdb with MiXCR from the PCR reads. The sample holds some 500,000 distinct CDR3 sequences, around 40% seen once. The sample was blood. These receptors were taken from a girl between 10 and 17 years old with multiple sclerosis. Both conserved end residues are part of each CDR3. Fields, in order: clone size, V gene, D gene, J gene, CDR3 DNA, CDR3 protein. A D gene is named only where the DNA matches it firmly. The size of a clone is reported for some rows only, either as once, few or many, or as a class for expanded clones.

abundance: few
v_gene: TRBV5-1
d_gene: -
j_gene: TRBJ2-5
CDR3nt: TGCGCCAGCAGCTCAGTCCGGGACTCCCAAGAGACCCAGTACTTC
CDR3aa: CASSSVRDSQETQYF

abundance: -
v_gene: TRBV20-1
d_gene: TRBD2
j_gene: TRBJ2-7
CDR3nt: TGCAGTGCTAGAGGACTAGCGGGAGAAAAATTACTTTACGAGCAGTACTTC
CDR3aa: CSARGLAGEKLLYEQYF

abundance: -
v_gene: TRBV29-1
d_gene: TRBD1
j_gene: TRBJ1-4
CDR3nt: TGCAGCGCTGGAGGAACAGGGGTTGGTGAAAAACTGTTTTTT
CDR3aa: CSAGGTGVGEKLFF

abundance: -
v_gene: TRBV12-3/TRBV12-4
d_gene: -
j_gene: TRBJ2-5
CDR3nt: TGTGCCAGCAGTTTTAAGAGGGACCAGTACTTC
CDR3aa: CASSFKRDQYF

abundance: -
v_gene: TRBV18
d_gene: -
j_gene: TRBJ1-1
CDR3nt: TGTGCCAGCTCACCAGGGTCTAACACTGAAGCTTTCTTT
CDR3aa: CASSPGSNTEAFF

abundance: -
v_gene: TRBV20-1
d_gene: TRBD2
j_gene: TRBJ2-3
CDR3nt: TGCAGTGCTAGAGATGGCACTAGCGGGAGCACAGATACGCAGTATTTT
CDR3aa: CSARDGTSGSTDTQYF

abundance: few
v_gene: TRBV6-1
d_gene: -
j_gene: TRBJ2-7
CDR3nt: TGTGCCAGCAGTGAAAGGTACAAGGGTGTACTTTCCTACGAGCAGTACTTC
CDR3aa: CASSERYKGVLSYEQYF

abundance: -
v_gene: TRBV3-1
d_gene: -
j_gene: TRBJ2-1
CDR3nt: TGTGCCAGCAGCCAGTACAGGGTCAGAACTACGAATGAGCAGTTCTTC
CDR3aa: CASSQYRVRTTNEQFF

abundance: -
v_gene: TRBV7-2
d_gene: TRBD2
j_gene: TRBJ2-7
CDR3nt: TGTGCCAGCTTAAGATTGCCGGGACTAGCGGGAGACGAGCAGTACTTC
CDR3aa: CASLRLPGLAGDEQYF

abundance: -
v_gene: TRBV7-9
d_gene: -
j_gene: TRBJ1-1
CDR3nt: TGTGCCAGCAGCTTAGGTTACGGTGCCAGGGTGTTCATGAACACTGAAGCTTTCTTT
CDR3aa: CASSLGYGARVFMNTEAFF

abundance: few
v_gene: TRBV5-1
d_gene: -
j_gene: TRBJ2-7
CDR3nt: TGCGCCAGCAGCTCCGGTGGTAGCAACTACGAGCAGTACTTC
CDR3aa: CASSSGGSNYEQYF

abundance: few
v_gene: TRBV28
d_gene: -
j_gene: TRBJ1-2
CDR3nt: TGTGCCAGCAGTTTAGGGAGTCGAGGGACTAGAGGCTACACCTTC
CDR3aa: CASSLGSRGTRGYTF

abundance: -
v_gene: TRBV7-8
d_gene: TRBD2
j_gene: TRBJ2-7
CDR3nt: TGTGCCAGCAGCCAACTAGCGGCGGCCTACGAGCAGTACTTC
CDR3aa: CASSQLAAAYEQYF

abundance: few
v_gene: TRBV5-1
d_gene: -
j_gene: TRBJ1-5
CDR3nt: TGCGCCAGCAGCCCAAGTAGCAATCAGCCCCAGCATTTT
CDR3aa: CASSPSSNQPQHF

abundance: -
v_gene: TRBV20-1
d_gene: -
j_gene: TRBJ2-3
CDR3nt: TGCAGTGCTAGGTCGGGTGGGGTTGCAGATACGCAGTATTTT
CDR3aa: CSARSGGVADTQYF

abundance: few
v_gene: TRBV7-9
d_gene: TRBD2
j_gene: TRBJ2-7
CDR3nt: TGTGCCAGCAGCGCCAGTAGCGGGATACACTCCTACGAGCAGTACTTC
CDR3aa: CASSASSGIHSYEQYF

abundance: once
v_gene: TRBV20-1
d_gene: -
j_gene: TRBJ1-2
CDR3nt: TGCAGTGCTCAAAGACCGGGGTTCAACTATGGCTACACCTTC
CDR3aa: CSAQRPGFNYGYTF

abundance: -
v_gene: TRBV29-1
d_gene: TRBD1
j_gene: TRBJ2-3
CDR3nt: TGCAGCGTGGCAACGACAGGGAGCAACACAGATACGCAGTATTTT
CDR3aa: CSVATTGSNTDTQYF

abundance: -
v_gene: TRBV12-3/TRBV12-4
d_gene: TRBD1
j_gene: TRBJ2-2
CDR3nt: TGTGCCAGCAGCTCCGACAGGGGCGGCACCGGGGAGCTGTTTTTT
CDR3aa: CASSSDRGGTGELFF

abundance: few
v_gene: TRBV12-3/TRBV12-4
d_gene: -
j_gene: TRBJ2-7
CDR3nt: TGTGCCAGCAGCTCCGGGAGCCGCGTAACCTACGAGCAGTACTTC
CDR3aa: CASSSGSRVTYEQYF

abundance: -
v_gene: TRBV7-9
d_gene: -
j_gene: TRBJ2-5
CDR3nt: TGTGCCAGCAGCTTAGCGTCGGCGCAAGAGACCCAGTACTTC
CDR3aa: CASSLASAQETQYF

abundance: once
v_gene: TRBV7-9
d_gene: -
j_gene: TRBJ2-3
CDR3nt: TGTGCCAGCAGCTTAAAGTTCTATATGACAGGTAGCACAGATACGCAGTATTTT
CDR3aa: CASSLKFYMTGSTDTQYF